This T cell receptor beta chain was sequenced in a study of blood T cell repertoires in COVID-19 (TCRdb year 2020). Study-level background: The collaborator samples originated in the United States, Italy and Spain and spanned the acute and convalescent phases of COVID-19. The material from the prospective study consisted of cDNA or gDNA derived from T cells, B-cell-depleted T cells, or PBMCs. Deeply sampled blood TCRbeta repertoires from subjects exposed to, actively infected with, or recovered from COVID-19 were included in the dataset. A freely available public database, intended as a resource for researchers studying the immune response to SARS-CoV-2, is where the repertoires were released. The samples were drawn from the first 160 participants of the ongoing ImmuneRACE study and from 950 to 1,500 subjects provided by 6 global collaborators. A de-identified subject ID, COVID-19 status, age in years and sex were almost always included in the sample metadata. HLA class I and class II types, where available, came from metadata supplied by the sample provider rather than from assay-based typing. Findings and caveats that apply to the study as a whole: The amount of clinical and demographic metadata varied by source and participant and was provided uncurated.

A remark on this clone: No cognate antigen has been identified for it. Base qualities are missing; no much larger clone stands one base away.

Including cysteine and phenylalanine, the CDR3 has 13 amino acids. Only the CDR3 part of the read is kept: 39 bases, read in frame from the first base. The germline ends are 10 bases apart after V is trimmed by 5 bases and J by 3 bases. Looking up the germline V gene (reference sequence) yields CDR1 LNHDA and CDR2 SQIVND. Collaborating institutions collected whole blood in K2EDTA tubes following their own protocols. Collaborator samples were shipped for TCRbeta analysis as frozen whole blood, isolated PBMCs, or DNA extracted from either sample type. TCRbeta CDR3 regions were amplified from genomic DNA using the immunoSEQ Assay, a bias-controlled multiplex PCR. Per the authors' processing: Nucleated cell counts per sample were estimated from amplification of reference gene primers within the assay. Sequence reads were collapsed and filtered to measure the absolute abundance of every unique TCRbeta CDR3 rearrangement. For each sample, productive Simpson clonality was calculated by taking the square root of Simpson's diversity index across productive rearrangements. TCRdb's version of the immuneACCESS table is confined to in-frame rearrangements and falls short of the full clone set. An unresolved V gene accounts for under half of the shortfall where checked; the remainder is of unknown origin. The DNA gave D and trimming, while V, J and clone size come from that table. The sample records around 130,000 clones, about four fifths of which are singletons. Around 18% of the sample goes to the ten largest clones.

This TCR was sampled from a man older than 75 with acute or convalescent COVID-19. The sequenced sample consisted of peripheral blood. Recombination joined TRBV19 with TRBJ2-5; a tentative D call is TRBD2 (6 bases match). The CDR3 protein sequence reads: CASSPRLEETQYF. The base sequence is TGTGCCAGTAGTCCGCGACTAGAAGAGACCCAGTACTTC.